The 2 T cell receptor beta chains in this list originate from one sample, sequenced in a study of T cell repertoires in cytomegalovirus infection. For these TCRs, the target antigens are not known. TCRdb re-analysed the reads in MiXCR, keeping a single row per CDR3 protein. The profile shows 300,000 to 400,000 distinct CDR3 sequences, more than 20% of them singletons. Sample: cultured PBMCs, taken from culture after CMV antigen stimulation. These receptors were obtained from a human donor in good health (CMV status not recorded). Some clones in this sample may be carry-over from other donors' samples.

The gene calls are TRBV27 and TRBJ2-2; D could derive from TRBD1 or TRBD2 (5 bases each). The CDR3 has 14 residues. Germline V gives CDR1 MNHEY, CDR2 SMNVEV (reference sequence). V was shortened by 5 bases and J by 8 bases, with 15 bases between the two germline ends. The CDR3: CASSPVLAGGELFF. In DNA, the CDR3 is TGTGCCAGCAGTCCGGTCCTAGCAGGGGGGGAGCTGTTTTTT.

Written as DNA, the CDR3 is TGCGCCAGCGGGGGGACAGGGAAAGATTCACCCCTCCACTTT. Its translation is CASGGTGKDSPLHF. The J gene is TRBJ1-6, the V gene TRBV4-3; 9 bases align to TRBD1. Germline loops: CDR1 LGHNA, CDR2 YSLEER. V was pared by 8 bases and J by 8 bases, with 7 bases of the junction left unmatched. The CDR3 is 14 amino acids.